This passage covers 18 T cell receptor beta chains from one sample sequenced in a study of T cell changes during pregnancy in multiple sclerosis. The repertoire was sequenced with immunoSEQ multiplex PCR; TCRdb's copy has only in-frame clones and lacks some. Here the sample spans over 50,000 clones, 92% being singletons. Sequences were derived from peripheral blood, sampled in the first trimester of pregnancy. The receptors were sampled from a female donor with multiple sclerosis, enrolled in a pregnancy study.

This sequence joins TRBV7-6 and TRBJ2-1; D ambiguous. CDR3 length: 14 amino acids. Germline V gives CDR1 SGHVS, CDR2 FNYEAQ. Trimming pared 3 bases from V and 4 bases from J, leaving 10 bases between. CDR3 sequence reads: CASSLDAGYNEQFF. The CDR3 bases are TGTGCCAGCAGCTTGGATGCAGGATACAATGAGCAGTTCTTC.

J is TRBJ2-2 and V is TRBV4-3, with D tentatively TRBD2 (6 bases). The V end lost 0 bases, the J end lost 1 base, and 9 bases lay between the germline ends. The CDR3 length is 16 residues. Per germline, CDR1 LGHNA and CDR2 YSLEER. CDR3 loop: CASSQEGGVNTGELFF. DNA for the CDR3: TGCGCCAGCAGCCAAGAGGGGGGAGTGAACACCGGGGAGCTGTTTTTT.

The rearrangement links TRBV11-3 to TRBJ2-1; 10 nucleotides agree with TRBD1. The V gene end was trimmed by 11 bases and the J gene end by 2 bases; junction bases not matched to a gene: 9. CDR1 and CDR2 (germline): SGHNT, YENEEA. The CDR3 contains 15 residues. The CDR3 DNA is TGTGCCTGTAGTAGAGGACAGGGGGCCTACAATGAGCAGTTCTTC. It codes for CACSRGQGAYNEQFF.

V usage is TRBV18 and J usage is TRBJ2-3, with 10 nucleotides matching TRBD2. V was pared by 1 base and J by 2 bases, with 9 bases of the junction left unmatched. The CDR3 has 18 amino acids. Germline CDR1 reads KGHSH; CDR2 reads LQKENI. CDR3 amino acids: CASSPRGGLAENTDTQYF. The CDR3, as DNA: TGTGCCAGCTCACCACGCGGTGGACTAGCGGAGAACACAGATACGCAGTATTTT.

This clone showed up just a few times. This rearrangement joins TRBV10-3 to TRBJ1-5, with TRBD1 matching 8 bases. Per the germline V gene, CDR1 is ENHRY and CDR2 is SYGVKD. After removal of 3 bases from V and 1 base from J, the junction contained 2 bases not matched to a gene. The CDR3 is 15 residues long. CDR3 loop: CAISETGGSNQPQHF. DNA for the CDR3: TGTGCCATCAGTGAAACAGGGGGAAGCAATCAGCCCCAGCATTTT.

CDR3 coding DNA: TGTGCCAGCAGAGCCCTGGCAGGATTAGAGCGGGAGGGCCGGAACGAGCAGTACTTC. It encodes CASRALAGLEREGRNEQYF. The chain employs TRBV14 and TRBJ2-7; 10 bases fit TRBD2. This CDR3 is 19 amino acids long. Germline CDR1 reads SGHDN; CDR2 reads FVKESK. After removal of 6 bases from V and 5 bases from J, the junction contained 22 bases not matched to a gene.

This chain connects TRBV11-2 to TRBJ2-7; TRBD1 aligns across 8 bases. CDR1 is SGHAT and CDR2 is FQNNGV in the germline V gene. This CDR3 contains 13 residues. With V trimmed by 5 bases and J by 5 bases, 5 bases remained unmatched. The CDR3 loop reads CASSRTGLNEQYF. CDR3 DNA sequence: TGTGCCAGCAGCCGGACAGGGTTAAACGAGCAGTACTTC.

V is TRBV4-1 and J is TRBJ2-1, with TRBD1 matching over 10 bases. The V gene end was trimmed by 3 bases and the J gene end by 3 bases; junction bases not matched to a gene: 14. The CDR3 covers 19 residues. Germline loops: CDR1 MGHRA, CDR2 YSYEKL. CDR3 residues: CASSHRDRGPRTLYNEQFF. The DNA for the CDR3 is TGCGCCAGCAGCCATCGAGACAGGGGGCCACGAACCCTCTACAATGAGCAGTTCTTC.

V gene TRBV5-1 combines with J gene TRBJ2-7, with TRBD2 matching over 9 bases. This CDR3 region has 14 residues. V trimming: 2 bases; J trimming: 2 bases; junction bases outside the gene matches: 2. The germline gives CDR1 SGHRS, CDR2 YFSETQ. The CDR3 here is CASSLAGGTYEQYF. CDR3 in DNA: TGCGCCAGCAGCTTAGCGGGAGGCACCTACGAGCAGTACTTC. The full variable domain, with the rest looked up from reference TRBV5-1 and TRBJ2-7, is KAGVTQTPRYLIKTRGQQVTLSCSPISGHRSVSWYQQTPGQGLQFLFEYFSETQRNKGNFPGRFSGRQFSNSRSEMNVSTLELGDSALYLCASSLAGGTYEQYFGPGTRLTVT.

CDR3 sequence (DNA): TGTGCCAGTAGTATCCCAGGGTACTACGAGCAGTACTTC. Translated: CASSIPGYYEQYF. This chain connects TRBV19 to TRBJ2-7; perhaps TRBD1 as D (5 bases). CDR3 size: 13 residues. Germline V gene lookup returns CDR1 LNHDA and CDR2 SQIVND (reference sequence). The V gene lost 3 bases and the J gene lost 3 bases, with 9 bases spanning the gap.

The chain has TRBV27 and TRBJ1-2, with 10 nucleotides matching TRBD1. V was pared by 6 bases and J by 7 bases, with 8 bases of the junction left unmatched. The CDR3 length is 14 residues. Germline lookup yields CDR1 MNHEY and CDR2 SMNVEV (reference sequence). CDR3 sequence: CASRKVGDRGGYTF. CDR3 bases: TGTGCCAGCAGAAAAGTTGGGGACAGGGGTGGCTACACCTTC.

The chain recombines TRBV7-9 with TRBJ2-1; D is unclear. The CDR3 is made up of 11 amino acids. Trimming left V 2 bases short and J 9 bases short, with 5 bases between. Germline V gene data show CDR1 as SEHNR and CDR2 as FQNEAQ (reference sequence). This CDR3 is CASSLTGEQFF. The CDR3 DNA follows: TGTGCCAGCAGCTTAACGGGTGAGCAGTTCTTC.

The chain has TRBV9 and TRBJ1-3; maybe TRBD1 (5 bases). The V end lost 3 bases, the J end lost 7 bases, and 17 bases lay between the germline ends. Germline CDR1 SGDLS, CDR2 YYNGEE. The CDR3 sequence is 15 residues long. CDR3 in amino acids: CASSGTQVSLNTIYF. CDR3 nucleotide sequence: TGTGCCAGCAGCGGGACACAGGTGTCGCTTAACACCATATATTTT.

The chain couples TRBV6-1 to TRBJ2-6; 11 nucleotides line up with TRBD1. J lost 2 bases, V lost 4 bases, and 4 bases had no gene match. Looked up from germline, CDR1 is MNHNS and CDR2 is SASEGT. The CDR3 length is 17 residues. The CDR3 reads CASSGRTGGPGANVLTF. CDR3 bases: TGTGCCAGCAGTGGTAGGACAGGGGGCCCTGGGGCCAACGTCCTGACTTTC.

This chain links TRBV11-3 with TRBJ1-2; 10 positions match TRBD1. V shed 4 bases and J 3 bases; nucleotides not matched to a gene: 2. Looked up from germline, CDR1 is SGHNT and CDR2 is YENEEA. The CDR3 loop spans 14 amino acids. CDR3 residues: CASSSGQGDYGYTF. The CDR3, as DNA: TGTGCCAGCAGCTCAGGACAGGGGGACTATGGCTACACCTTC.

This sequence joins TRBV5-1 and TRBJ2-7, with TRBD2 identical over 7 bases. This CDR3 spans 13 amino acids. Germline lookup yields CDR1 SGHRS and CDR2 YFSETQ. The ends lost 1 base at V and 6 bases at J; junction bases unmatched: 4. In nucleotides, the CDR3 is TGCGCCAGCAGCTTGAAGCGGGACGTCGAGCAGTACTTC. Amino acid sequence: CASSLKRDVEQYF.

The rearrangement links TRBV2 to TRBJ2-7, with 9 bases matching TRBD1. In germline, CDR1 is SNHLY, CDR2 FYNNEI. After removal of 3 bases from V and 6 bases from J, the junction contained 9 bases not matched to a gene. The CDR3 is 15 amino acids. Written as DNA, the CDR3 is TGTGCCAGCAGTGACCGGTTACAGGGGGCGGGCGAGCAGTACTTC. Protein product: CASSDRLQGAGEQYF. The full variable domain, rest sourced from reference TRBV2 and TRBJ2-7, is EPEVTQTPSHQVTQMGQEVILRCVPISNHLYFYWYRQILGQKVEFLVSFYNNEISEKSEIFDDQFSVERPDGSNFTLKIRSTKLEDSAMYFCASSDRLQGAGEQYFGPGTRLTVT.

The sample holds one count of this clone. This chain links TRBV7-9 with TRBJ1-2; 7 bases are a match to TRBD1. The V gene's germline CDR1 is SEHNR and CDR2 FQNEAQ (reference sequence). CDR3 length: 14 residues. J lost 3 bases, V lost 5 bases, and 6 bases had no gene match. The CDR3 DNA follows: TGTGCCAGCAGCGAATGGGACAGCCACTATGGCTACACCTTC. It specifies CASSEWDSHYGYTF.